This T cell receptor (beta chain) is from a study of identical twins' blood T cells. Study-wide results and caveats: Twins shared more top CDR3 clonotypes than unrelated donors did.

Three pairs of healthy female monozygous twins were the donors. Turning to this clonotype: The antigen is unknown.

TCRdb fed the 5' RACE reads into MiXCR, producing one record per CDR3 protein. This sample has 350,000 to 450,000 distinct CDR3 sequences, with approximately 30% found just once. The CDR3 runs to 12 residues. The V gene end was trimmed by 6 bases and the J gene end by 7 bases; junction bases not matched to a gene: 3. Germline V gene lookup returns CDR1 DFQATT and CDR2 SNEGSKA (reference sequence). The source material was PBMCs. This chain uses TRBV20-1 with TRBJ2-4; 10 bases line up with TRBD1. The receptor was isolated from a woman aged 18-49 years in good health. The CDR3 coding sequence is TGCAGTGCCCGACAGGGGGCGAACATTCAGTACTTC. This codes for CSARQGANIQYF.